The rows below give T cell receptor beta chains drawn from one sample of a study of shared clonotypes between healthy human individuals. The assay was immunoSEQ multiplex PCR, and TCRdb's table has in-frame clones only and misses some. The sample contains some 2.3 million clones, 80% to 95% of which appear only once. The sequenced material came from naive CD4+ T cells from PBMCs. The source of these receptors is a young man in good health. Some clones in this sample may be carry-over from other donors' samples. Each CDR3 is given with its conserved first and last residue. The order of the fields is V gene, clone size, J gene, D gene, CDR3 DNA, CDR3 protein. A D gene is named only where the DNA matches it firmly. Size is stated for part of the rows, as once, few or many counts, or as a class when the clone is expanded.

V: TRBV5-1; size: .; J: TRBJ1-1; D: .; DNA: TGCGCCAGCAGCTTGGCCTTGGACACTGAAGCTTTCTTT; CDR3: CASSLALDTEAFF
V: TRBV5-1; size: .; J: TRBJ2-2; D: .; DNA: TGCGCCAGCACCTCCCCAGGGGTTGCGAACACCGGGGAGCTGTTTTTT; CDR3: CASTSPGVANTGELFF
V: TRBV27; size: .; J: TRBJ2-7; D: TRBD1; DNA: TGTGCCAGCAGCGGGGGGACAGGGGCATTTGTAAGGGGAGAGCAGTACTTC; CDR3: CASSGGTGAFVRGEQYF
V: TRBV19; size: .; J: TRBJ1-2; D: .; DNA: TGTGCCAGTAGTATTGGACTCCCTGGGTACTATGGCTACACCTTC; CDR3: CASSIGLPGYYGYTF
V: TRBV11-3; size: .; J: TRBJ2-7; D: .; DNA: TGTGCCAGCAGCTTACTAGGGGCTGGGGGCGAGCAGTACTTC; CDR3: CASSLLGAGGEQYF
V: TRBV4-3; size: once; J: TRBJ2-1; D: TRBD1; DNA: TGCGCCAGCAGCCAAGATCTATGGACAGGGGGCTTCAATGAGCAGTTCTTC; CDR3: CASSQDLWTGGFNEQFF
V: TRBV12-2; size: .; J: TRBJ1-2; D: .; DNA: TGTGCAAGTCGCTCAGGACAGCCGTACTATGGCTACACCTTC; CDR3: CASRSGQPYYGYTF
V: TRBV2; size: .; J: TRBJ2-1; D: .; DNA: TGTGCCAGCAGTGACAGGCAGTTCTTC; CDR3: CASSDRQFF
V: TRBV15; size: .; J: TRBJ2-2; D: TRBD2; DNA: TGTGCCACCAGCAGAGGGACTAGCGGGGCGAACACCGGGGAGCTGTTTTTT; CDR3: CATSRGTSGANTGELFF
V: TRBV29-1; size: .; J: TRBJ1-2; D: .; DNA: TGCAGCGTAAGTGCCGACGAGGGCTACACCTTC; CDR3: CSVSADEGYTF
V: TRBV28; size: .; J: TRBJ2-1; D: .; DNA: TGTGCCAGCAGGATAGCGCTTAGTACAGGAGAGCAGTTCTTC; CDR3: CASRIALSTGEQFF
V: TRBV7-3; size: .; J: TRBJ2-1; D: .; DNA: TGTGCCAGCAGCTTTCCCCGCGCGACCTACAATGAGCAGTTCTTC; CDR3: CASSFPRATYNEQFF
V: TRBV15; size: .; J: TRBJ1-3; D: .; DNA: TGTGCCACCAGCAGAGCCGCGACAGGCCCTGGAAACACCATATATTTT; CDR3: CATSRAATGPGNTIYF
V: TRBV5-1; size: .; J: TRBJ2-2; D: TRBD2; DNA: TGCGCCAGCAGCTCGATTGGTCGCTTAGCGGGATCTCGCGGGGAGCTGTTTTTT; CDR3: CASSSIGRLAGSRGELFF
V: TRBV7-7; size: .; J: TRBJ2-1; D: TRBD2; DNA: TGTGCCAGCAGAAAGACTAGCGGAACCGACTCCTACAATGAGCAGTTCTTC; CDR3: CASRKTSGTDSYNEQFF
V: TRBV29-1; size: once; J: TRBJ1-2; D: .; DNA: TGCAGCGTTGATGTCTCCAGGACGGGGTATGGCTACACCTTC; CDR3: CSVDVSRTGYGYTF
V: TRBV14; size: .; J: TRBJ2-6; D: TRBD2; DNA: TGTGCCAGCAGCCAAGTTGCGGGGGGCCCGACCTCTGGGGCCAACGTCCTGACTTTC; CDR3: CASSQVAGGPTSGANVLTF
V: TRBV9; size: once; J: TRBJ2-5; D: .; DNA: TGTGCCAGCAGCCCCCGCGGGACTTTTAAAGAGACCCAGTACTTC; CDR3: CASSPRGTFKETQYF
V: TRBV5-1; size: .; J: TRBJ2-2; D: TRBD2; DNA: TGCGCCAGCAGCTTACGACTAGCGGGGGCTAACGGCGGGGAGCTGTTTTTT; CDR3: CASSLRLAGANGGELFF
V: TRBV5-4; size: .; J: TRBJ1-3; D: .; DNA: TGTGCCAGCAGCACGGGACCGGCCGAAAACACCATATATTTT; CDR3: CASSTGPAENTIYF
V: TRBV18; size: .; J: TRBJ2-2; D: .; DNA: TGTGCCAGCTCACCACAGGGCGGAGCGAACACCGGGGAGCTGTTTTTT; CDR3: CASSPQGGANTGELFF
V: TRBV5-1; size: .; J: TRBJ2-2; D: TRBD2; DNA: TGCGCCAGCAGCGAGCATAGCGGGAGTGTCACCGGGGAGCTGTTTTTT; CDR3: CASSEHSGSVTGELFF
V: TRBV19; size: .; J: TRBJ2-2; D: .; DNA: TGTGCCAGTAGTATAGGCTTCTCCACCGGGGAGCTGTTTTTT; CDR3: CASSIGFSTGELFF
V: TRBV27; size: once; J: TRBJ1-1; D: .; DNA: TGTGCCAGCAGTTTAAACAGAGCCACTGAAGCTTTCTTT; CDR3: CASSLNRATEAFF
V: TRBV28; size: once; J: TRBJ1-2; D: .; DNA: TGTGCCAGCACCCAGGGGCGGTATGGCTACACCTTC; CDR3: CASTQGRYGYTF
V: TRBV6-5; size: .; J: TRBJ2-2; D: TRBD1; DNA: TGTGCCAGCAGGGTCCCAGGGGGCACCGGGGAGCTGTTTTTT; CDR3: CASRVPGGTGELFF
V: TRBV6-1; size: .; J: TRBJ2-3; D: TRBD2; DNA: TGTGCCAGCAGTCAGGGGGGACTAGCGGCAGATACGCAGTATTTT; CDR3: CASSQGGLAADTQYF
V: TRBV9; size: .; J: TRBJ2-7; D: .; DNA: TGTGCCAGCAGCGTAGGTTTTGGGGGTCGTTCCTACGAGCAGTACTTC; CDR3: CASSVGFGGRSYEQYF
V: TRBV5-1; size: .; J: TRBJ2-5; D: .; DNA: TGCGCCAGCAGCTTGGCGGCGCAGACCCAAGAGACCCAGTACTTC; CDR3: CASSLAAQTQETQYF
V: TRBV11-1; size: .; J: TRBJ1-4; D: .; DNA: TGTGCCAGCAGCTTAGGAGCCACCAGGGAAAAACTGTTTTTT; CDR3: CASSLGATREKLFF
V: TRBV5-1; size: .; J: TRBJ1-4; D: .; DNA: TGCGCCAGCAGCTTGGCCGGGGGCCCCGATGAAAAACTGTTTTTT; CDR3: CASSLAGGPDEKLFF
V: TRBV2; size: .; J: TRBJ2-7; D: .; DNA: TGTGCCAGCAGTGAGCTCCGCGAGCAGTACTTC; CDR3: CASSELREQYF
V: TRBV5-4; size: .; J: TRBJ1-3; D: .; DNA: TGTGCCAGCAGCACCCCGGGGGGAAACACCATATATTTT; CDR3: CASSTPGGNTIYF
V: TRBV7-2; size: .; J: TRBJ2-2; D: TRBD2; DNA: TGTGCCAGCAGCCAACTAGCGGGAGGGCTCACCGGGGAGCTGTTTTTT; CDR3: CASSQLAGGLTGELFF
V: TRBV9; size: .; J: TRBJ2-3; D: TRBD2; DNA: TGTGCCAGCAGCCGTAGCGGGAGAGCCGATACGCAGTATTTT; CDR3: CASSRSGRADTQYF
V: TRBV29-1; size: .; J: TRBJ2-7; D: TRBD1; DNA: TGCAGCGGAGCGGGACAGGGGAGGCACGAGCAGTACTTC; CDR3: CSGAGQGRHEQYF
V: TRBV29-1; size: .; J: TRBJ2-7; D: TRBD1; DNA: TGCAGCGTTGAGGGACAGGGGGCTTACGAGCAGTACTTC; CDR3: CSVEGQGAYEQYF
V: TRBV9; size: .; J: TRBJ2-1; D: TRBD2; DNA: TGTGCCAGCAGCGTAGCGGGAGCGGGAGTTGTCCAGGCTGAGCAGTTCTTC; CDR3: CASSVAGAGVVQAEQFF
V: TRBV4-3; size: .; J: TRBJ2-2; D: .; DNA: TGCGCCAGCAGCCGGACAGCGAACACCGGGGAGCTGTTTTTT; CDR3: CASSRTANTGELFF
V: TRBV6-6; size: .; J: TRBJ2-7; D: .; DNA: TGTGCCAGCAGTTACTCCTCAGGGCTTACCTACGAGCAGTACTTC; CDR3: CASSYSSGLTYEQYF
V: TRBV6-5; size: .; J: TRBJ1-2; D: TRBD1; DNA: TGTGCCAGCAGTTACTCGGGACAGCTCTATGGCTACACCTTC; CDR3: CASSYSGQLYGYTF
V: TRBV18; size: .; J: TRBJ2-1; D: .; DNA: TGTGCCAGCTCACCACTTACGCTAGTCGGGAGTGAGCAGTTCTTC; CDR3: CASSPLTLVGSEQFF